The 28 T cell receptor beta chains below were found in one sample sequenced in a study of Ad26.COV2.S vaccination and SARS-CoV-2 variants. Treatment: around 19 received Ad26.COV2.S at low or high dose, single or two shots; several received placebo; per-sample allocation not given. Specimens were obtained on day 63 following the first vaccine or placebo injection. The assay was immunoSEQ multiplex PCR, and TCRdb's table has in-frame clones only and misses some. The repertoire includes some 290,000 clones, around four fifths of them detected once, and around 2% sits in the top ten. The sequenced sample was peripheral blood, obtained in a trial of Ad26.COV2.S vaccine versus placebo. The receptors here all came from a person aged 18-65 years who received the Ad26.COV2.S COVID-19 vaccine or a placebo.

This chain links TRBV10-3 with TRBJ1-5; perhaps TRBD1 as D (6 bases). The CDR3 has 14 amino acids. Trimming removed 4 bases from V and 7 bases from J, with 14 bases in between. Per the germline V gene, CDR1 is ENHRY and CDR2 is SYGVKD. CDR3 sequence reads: CAISVGGAEQPQHF. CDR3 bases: TGTGCCATCAGTGTTGGGGGGGCGGAACAGCCCCAGCATTTT.

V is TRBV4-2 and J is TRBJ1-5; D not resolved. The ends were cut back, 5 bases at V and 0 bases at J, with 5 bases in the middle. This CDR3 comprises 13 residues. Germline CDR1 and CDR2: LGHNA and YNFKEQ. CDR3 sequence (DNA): TGTGCCAGCAGCTCAGATAGCAATCAGCCCCAGCATTTT. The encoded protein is CASSSDSNQPQHF.

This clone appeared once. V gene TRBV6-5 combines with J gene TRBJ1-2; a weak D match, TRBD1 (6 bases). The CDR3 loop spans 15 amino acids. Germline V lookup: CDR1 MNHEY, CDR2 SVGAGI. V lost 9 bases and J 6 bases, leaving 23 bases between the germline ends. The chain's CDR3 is CASASREGGAHGYTF. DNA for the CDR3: TGTGCCAGTGCCTCTCGTGAGGGGGGGGCGCATGGCTACACCTTC.

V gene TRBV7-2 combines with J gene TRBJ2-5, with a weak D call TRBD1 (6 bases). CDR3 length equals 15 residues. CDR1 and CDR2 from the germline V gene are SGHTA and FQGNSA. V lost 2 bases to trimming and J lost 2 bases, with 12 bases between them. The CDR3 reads CASSLLWTVQETQYF. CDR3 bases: TGTGCCAGCAGCTTACTTTGGACAGTGCAAGAGACCCAGTACTTC.

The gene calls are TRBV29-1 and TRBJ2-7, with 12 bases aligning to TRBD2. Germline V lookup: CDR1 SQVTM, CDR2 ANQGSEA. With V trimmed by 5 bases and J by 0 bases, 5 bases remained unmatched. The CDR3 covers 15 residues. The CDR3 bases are TGCAGCGTTTTCGGACTAGCGGGGTACTCCTACGAGCAGTACTTC. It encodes CSVFGLAGYSYEQYF.

CDR3 DNA: TGTGCCAGCAGTTTTCATCCTGACAGGGGGCTTGGTGACTATGGCTACACCTTC. Translated, it gives CASSFHPDRGLGDYGYTF. The genes are TRBV28 and TRBJ1-2, with 10 nucleotides matching TRBD1. This CDR3 contains 18 residues. Per germline, CDR1 MDHEN and CDR2 SYDVKM. V was clipped by 3 bases and J by 3 bases; unmatched bases: 13.

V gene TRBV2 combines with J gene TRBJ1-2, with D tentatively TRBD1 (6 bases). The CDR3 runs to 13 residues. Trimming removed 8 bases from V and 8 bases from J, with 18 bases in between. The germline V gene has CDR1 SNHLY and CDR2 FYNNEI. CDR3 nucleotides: TGTGCCAGCCACCAGACAGGTTTTTACGGCTACACCTTC. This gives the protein CASHQTGFYGYTF.

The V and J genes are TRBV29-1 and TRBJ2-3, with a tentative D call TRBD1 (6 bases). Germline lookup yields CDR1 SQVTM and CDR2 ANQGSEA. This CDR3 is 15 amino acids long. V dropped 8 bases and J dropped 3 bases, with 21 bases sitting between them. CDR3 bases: TGCAGCCCTGCCCTTCAGGGGATAGCGACAGATACGCAGTATTTT. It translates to CSPALQGIATDTQYF.

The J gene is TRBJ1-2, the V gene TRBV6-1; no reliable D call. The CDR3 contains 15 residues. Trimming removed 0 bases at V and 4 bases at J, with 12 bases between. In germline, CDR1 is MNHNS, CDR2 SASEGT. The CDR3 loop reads CASSEALGFGYGYTF. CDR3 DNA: TGTGCCAGCAGTGAAGCGCTGGGGTTCGGCTATGGCTACACCTTC.

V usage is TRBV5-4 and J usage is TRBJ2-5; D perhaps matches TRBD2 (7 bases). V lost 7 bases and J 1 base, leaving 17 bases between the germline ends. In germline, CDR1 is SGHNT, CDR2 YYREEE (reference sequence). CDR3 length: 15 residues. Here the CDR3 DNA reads TGTGCCAGCGGGGCGCGGGGGCCCGTCCAAGAGACCCAGTACTTC. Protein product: CASGARGPVQETQYF.

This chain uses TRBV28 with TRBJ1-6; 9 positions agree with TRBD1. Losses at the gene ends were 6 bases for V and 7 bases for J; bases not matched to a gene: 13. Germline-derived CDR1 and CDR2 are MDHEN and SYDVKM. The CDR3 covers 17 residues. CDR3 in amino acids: CASSLPTGGGRNSPLHF. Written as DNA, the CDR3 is TGTGCCAGCAGCCTTCCCACAGGGGGCGGTCGGAATTCACCCCTCCACTTT.

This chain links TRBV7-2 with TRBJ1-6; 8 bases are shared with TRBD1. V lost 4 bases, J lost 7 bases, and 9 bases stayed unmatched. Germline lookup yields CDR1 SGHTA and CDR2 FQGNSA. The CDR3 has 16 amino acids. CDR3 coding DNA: TGTGCCAGCAGCTCGTCCTCTGGACAGGGAAATTCACCCCTCCACTTT. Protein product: CASSSSSGQGNSPLHF.

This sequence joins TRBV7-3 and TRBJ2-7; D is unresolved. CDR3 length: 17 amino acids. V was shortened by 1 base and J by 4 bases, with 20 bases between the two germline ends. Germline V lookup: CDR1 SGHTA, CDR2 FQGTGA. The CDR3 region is CASSLRPGLKLEYEQYF. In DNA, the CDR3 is TGTGCCAGCAGCTTAAGGCCGGGCCTAAAGCTAGAGTACGAGCAGTACTTC.

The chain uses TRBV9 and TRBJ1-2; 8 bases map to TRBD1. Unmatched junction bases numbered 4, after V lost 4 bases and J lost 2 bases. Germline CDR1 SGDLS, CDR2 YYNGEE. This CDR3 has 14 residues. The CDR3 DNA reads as TGTGCCAGCAGCAAACACAGGGGGAACTATGGCTACACCTTC. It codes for CASSKHRGNYGYTF.

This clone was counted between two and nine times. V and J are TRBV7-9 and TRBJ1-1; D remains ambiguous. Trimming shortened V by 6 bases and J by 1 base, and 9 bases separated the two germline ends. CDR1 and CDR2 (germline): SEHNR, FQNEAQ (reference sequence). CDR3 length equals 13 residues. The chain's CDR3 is CASSRAQNTEAFF. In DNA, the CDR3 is TGTGCCAGCAGTCGGGCGCAGAACACTGAAGCTTTCTTT.

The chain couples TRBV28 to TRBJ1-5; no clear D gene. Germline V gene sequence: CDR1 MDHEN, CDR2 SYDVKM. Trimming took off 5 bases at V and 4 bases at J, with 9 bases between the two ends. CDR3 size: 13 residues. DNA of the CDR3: TGTGCCAGCAGTCCCATTTTAAATCAGCCCCAGCATTTT. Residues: CASSPILNQPQHF.

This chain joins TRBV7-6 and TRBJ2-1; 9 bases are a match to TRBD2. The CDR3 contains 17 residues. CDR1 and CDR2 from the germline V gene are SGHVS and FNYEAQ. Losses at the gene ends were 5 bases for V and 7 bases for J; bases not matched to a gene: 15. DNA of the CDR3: TGTGCCAGCAGCCGTCAGATAGCGGGGGATAGTCTAAATGAGCAGTTCTTC. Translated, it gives CASSRQIAGDSLNEQFF.

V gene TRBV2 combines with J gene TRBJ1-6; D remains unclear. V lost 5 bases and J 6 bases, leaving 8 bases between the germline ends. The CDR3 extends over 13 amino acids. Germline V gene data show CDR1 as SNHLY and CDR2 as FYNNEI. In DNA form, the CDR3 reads TGTGCCAGCAGTTGGGGTGGTAATTCACCCCTCCACTTT. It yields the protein CASSWGGNSPLHF.

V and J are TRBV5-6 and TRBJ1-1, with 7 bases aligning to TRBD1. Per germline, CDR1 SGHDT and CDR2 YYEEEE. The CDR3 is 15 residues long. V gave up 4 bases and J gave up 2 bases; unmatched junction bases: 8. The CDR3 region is CASSPLGQSNTEAFF. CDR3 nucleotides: TGTGCCAGCAGCCCGTTGGGACAGTCAAACACTGAAGCTTTCTTT.

The CDR3 loop reads CATTDGGRSGYTF. CDR3 sequence (DNA): TGTGCCACCACCGATGGGGGCAGGTCTGGCTACACCTTC. The J gene is TRBJ1-2, the V gene TRBV24-1; the D gene is possibly TRBD1 (6 bases). Trimming removed 8 bases from V and 7 bases from J, with 16 bases in between. The CDR3 has 13 amino acids. Germline loops: CDR1 KGHDR, CDR2 SFDVKD.

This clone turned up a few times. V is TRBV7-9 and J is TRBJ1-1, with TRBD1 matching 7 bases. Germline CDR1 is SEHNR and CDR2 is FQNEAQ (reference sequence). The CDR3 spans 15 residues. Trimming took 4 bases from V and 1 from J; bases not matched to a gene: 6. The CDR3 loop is CASSSLDRKNTEAFF. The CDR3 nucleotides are TGTGCCAGCAGCTCCTTGGACAGGAAGAACACTGAAGCTTTCTTT. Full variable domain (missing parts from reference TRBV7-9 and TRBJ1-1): DTGVSQNPRHKITKRGQNVTFRCDPISEHNRLYWYRQTLGQGPEFLTYFQNEAQLEKSRLLSDRFSAERPKGSFSTLEIQRTEQGDSAMYLCASSSLDRKNTEAFFGQGTRLTVV.

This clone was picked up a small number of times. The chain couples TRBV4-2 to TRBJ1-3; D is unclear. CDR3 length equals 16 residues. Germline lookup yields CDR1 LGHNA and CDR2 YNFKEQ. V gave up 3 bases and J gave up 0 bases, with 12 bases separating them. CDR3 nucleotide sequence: TGTGCCAGCAGCCACCCCTGGGCAGACTCTGGAAACACCATATATTTT. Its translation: CASSHPWADSGNTIYF.

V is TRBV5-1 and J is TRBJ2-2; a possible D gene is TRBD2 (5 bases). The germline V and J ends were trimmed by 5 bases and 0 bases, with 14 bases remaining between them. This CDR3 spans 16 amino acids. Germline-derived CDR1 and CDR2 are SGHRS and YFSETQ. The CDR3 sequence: CASSIREPSNTGELFF. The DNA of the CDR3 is TGCGCCAGCAGTATCCGGGAACCCTCGAACACCGGGGAGCTGTTTTTT.

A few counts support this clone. The CDR3 coding sequence is TGTGCCAGCCAGACCGAGAGGCTATATGGCTACACCTTC. It translates to CASQTERLYGYTF. The rearrangement links TRBV28 to TRBJ1-2; D not certain. Germline V lookup: CDR1 MDHEN, CDR2 SYDVKM. Between the trimmed V and J ends, which lost 8 bases and 5 bases, there was a span of 15 bases. CDR3 size: 13 residues.

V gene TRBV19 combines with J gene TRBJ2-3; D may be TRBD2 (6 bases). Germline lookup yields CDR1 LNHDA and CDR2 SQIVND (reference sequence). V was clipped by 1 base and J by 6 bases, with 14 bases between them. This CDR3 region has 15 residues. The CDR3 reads CASSIGTTIRDTQYF. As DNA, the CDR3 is TGTGCCAGTAGTATAGGGACTACCATTCGGGATACGCAGTATTTT.

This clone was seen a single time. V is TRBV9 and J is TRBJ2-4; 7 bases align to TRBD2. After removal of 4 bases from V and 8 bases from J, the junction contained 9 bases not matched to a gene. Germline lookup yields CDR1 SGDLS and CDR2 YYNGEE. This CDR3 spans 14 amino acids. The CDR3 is CASSPPGGWDIQYF. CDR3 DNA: TGTGCCAGCAGCCCGCCGGGGGGTTGGGACATTCAGTACTTC.

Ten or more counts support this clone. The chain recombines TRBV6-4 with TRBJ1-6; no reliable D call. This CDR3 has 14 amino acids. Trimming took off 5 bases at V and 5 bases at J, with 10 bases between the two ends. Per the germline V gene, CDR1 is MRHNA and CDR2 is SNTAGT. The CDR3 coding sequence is TGTGCCAGCAGTCTGGAGGGAGATAATTCACCCCTCCACTTT. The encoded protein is CASSLEGDNSPLHF.

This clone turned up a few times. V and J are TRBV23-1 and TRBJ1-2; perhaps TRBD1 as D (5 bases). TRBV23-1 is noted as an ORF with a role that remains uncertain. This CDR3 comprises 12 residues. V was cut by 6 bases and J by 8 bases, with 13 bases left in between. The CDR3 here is CASSHGQGGYTF. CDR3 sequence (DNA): TGCGCCAGCAGCCACGGCCAGGGAGGCTACACCTTC.